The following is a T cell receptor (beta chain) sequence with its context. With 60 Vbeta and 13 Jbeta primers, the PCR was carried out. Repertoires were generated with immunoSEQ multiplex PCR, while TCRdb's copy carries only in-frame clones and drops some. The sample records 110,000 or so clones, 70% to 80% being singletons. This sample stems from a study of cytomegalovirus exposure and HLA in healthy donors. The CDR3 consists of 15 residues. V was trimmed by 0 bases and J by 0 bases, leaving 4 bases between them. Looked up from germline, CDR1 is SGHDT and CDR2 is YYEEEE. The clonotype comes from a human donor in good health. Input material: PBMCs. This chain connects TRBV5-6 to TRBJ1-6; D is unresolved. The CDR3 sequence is CASSLGSSYNSPLHF. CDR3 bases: TGTGCCAGCAGCTTGGGCAGCTCCTATAATTCACCCCTCCACTTT. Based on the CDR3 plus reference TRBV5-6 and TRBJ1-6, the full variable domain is DAGVTQSPTHLIKTRGQQVTLRCSPKSGHDTVSWYQQALGQGPQFIFQYYEEEERQRGNFPDRFSGHQFPNYSSELNVNALLLGDSALYLCASSLGSSYNSPLHFGNGTRLTVT.